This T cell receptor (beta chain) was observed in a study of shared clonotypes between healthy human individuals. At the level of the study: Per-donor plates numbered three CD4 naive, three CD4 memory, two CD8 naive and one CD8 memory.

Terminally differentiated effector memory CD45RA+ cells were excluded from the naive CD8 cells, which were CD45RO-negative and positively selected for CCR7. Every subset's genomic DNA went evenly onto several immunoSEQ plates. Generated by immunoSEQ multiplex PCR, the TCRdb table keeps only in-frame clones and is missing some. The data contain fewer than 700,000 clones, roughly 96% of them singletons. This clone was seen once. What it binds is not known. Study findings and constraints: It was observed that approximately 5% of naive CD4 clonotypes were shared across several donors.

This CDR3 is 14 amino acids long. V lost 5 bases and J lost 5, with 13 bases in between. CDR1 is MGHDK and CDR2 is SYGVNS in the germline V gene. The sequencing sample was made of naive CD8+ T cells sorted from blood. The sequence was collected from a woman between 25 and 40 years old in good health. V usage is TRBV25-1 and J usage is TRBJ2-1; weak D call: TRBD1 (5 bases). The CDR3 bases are TGTGCCAGCAGTTGGCCAGGGTCCCACAATGAGCAGTTCTTC. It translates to CASSWPGSHNEQFF.